The subject of this entry is one TCR beta chain. Its antigen remains unidentified. The sample is drawn from a study of OX40 agonist ivuxolimab in advanced cancers. Profiled with immunoSEQ multiplex PCR; TCRdb holds only in-frame clones, not every one. Of about 21,000 clones in the sample, under 80% were seen once. Study observations and caveats: Low levels of normalized T-cell clonal expansion also appeared in some nonresponders. The average count of expanded clones was higher among CD8+ T cells than among CD4+.

Germline loops: CDR1 SGHDN, CDR2 FVKESK. CDR3 length equals 13 residues. V was cut by 6 bases and J by 2 bases, with 9 bases left in between. The sample in question was CD4+ or CD8+ T cells sorted from blood, obtained in a trial of the OX40 agonist ivuxolimab. This sequence originates from an adult with an advanced solid tumor such as melanoma, head and neck, liver or kidney cancer. V is TRBV14 and J is TRBJ2-3; no firm D call. CDR3 sequence (DNA): TGTGCCAGCAGTTATCTGGTCACAGATACGCAGTATTTT. Protein sequence: CASSYLVTDTQYF.